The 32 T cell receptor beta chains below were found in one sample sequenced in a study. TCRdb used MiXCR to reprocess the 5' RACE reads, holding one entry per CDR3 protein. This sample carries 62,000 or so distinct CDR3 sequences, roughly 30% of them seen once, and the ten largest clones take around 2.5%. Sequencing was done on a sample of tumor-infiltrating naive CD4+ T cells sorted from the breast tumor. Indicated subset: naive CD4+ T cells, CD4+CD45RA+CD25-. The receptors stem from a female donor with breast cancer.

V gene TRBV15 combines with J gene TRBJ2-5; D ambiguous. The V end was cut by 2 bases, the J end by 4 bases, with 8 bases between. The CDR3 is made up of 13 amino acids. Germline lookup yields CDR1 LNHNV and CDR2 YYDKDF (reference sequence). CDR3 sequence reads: CATSRSRRETQYF. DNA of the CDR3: TGTGCCACCAGCAGATCCCGGAGAGAGACCCAGTACTTC.

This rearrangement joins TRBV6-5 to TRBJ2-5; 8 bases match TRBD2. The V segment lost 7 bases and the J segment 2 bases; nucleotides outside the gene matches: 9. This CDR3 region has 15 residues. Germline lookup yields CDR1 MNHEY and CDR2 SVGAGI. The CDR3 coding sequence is TGTGCCAGCAAATTTACCGGGACTAGACAAGAGACCCAGTACTTC. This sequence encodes CASKFTGTRQETQYF.

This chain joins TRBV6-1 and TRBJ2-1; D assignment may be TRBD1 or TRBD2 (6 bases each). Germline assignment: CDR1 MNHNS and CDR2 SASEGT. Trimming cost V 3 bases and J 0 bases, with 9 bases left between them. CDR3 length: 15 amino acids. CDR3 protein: CASSDWGASYNEQFF. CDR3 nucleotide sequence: TGTGCCAGCAGTGATTGGGGGGCCTCCTACAATGAGCAGTTCTTC.

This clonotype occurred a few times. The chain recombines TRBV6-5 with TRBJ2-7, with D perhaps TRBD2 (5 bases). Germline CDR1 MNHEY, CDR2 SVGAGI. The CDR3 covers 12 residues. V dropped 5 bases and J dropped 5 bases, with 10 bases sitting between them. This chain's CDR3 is CASSPDGDEQYF. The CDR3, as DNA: TGTGCCAGCAGTCCCGACGGGGACGAGCAGTACTTC.

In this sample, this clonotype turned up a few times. CDR3 sequence reads: CASSPEGVKRTGELFF. For the CDR3, the DNA is TGTGCCAGCAGCCCGGAGGGGGTAAAGAGGACCGGGGAGCTGTTTTTT. This chain uses TRBV5-4 with TRBJ2-2; D might be TRBD1 or TRBD2, each matching 6 bases. CDR1 is SGHNT, CDR2 YYREEE, per germline (reference sequence). The CDR3 totals 16 residues. V lost 4 bases, J lost 5 bases, and 18 bases lay in between.

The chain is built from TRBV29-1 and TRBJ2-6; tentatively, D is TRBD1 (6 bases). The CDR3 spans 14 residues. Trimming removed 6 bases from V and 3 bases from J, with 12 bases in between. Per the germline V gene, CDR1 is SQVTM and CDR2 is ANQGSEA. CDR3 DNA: TGCAGCGTCTCAACAGGGAGTGGGGCCAACGTCCTGACTTTC. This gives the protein CSVSTGSGANVLTF.

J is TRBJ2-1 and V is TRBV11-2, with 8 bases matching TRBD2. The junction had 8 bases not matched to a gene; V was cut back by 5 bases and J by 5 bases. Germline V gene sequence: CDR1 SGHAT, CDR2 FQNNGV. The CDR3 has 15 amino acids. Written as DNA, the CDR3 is TGTGCCAGCAGCAAAGGGACTAGATTTGACAATGAGCAGTTCTTC. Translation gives CASSKGTRFDNEQFF.

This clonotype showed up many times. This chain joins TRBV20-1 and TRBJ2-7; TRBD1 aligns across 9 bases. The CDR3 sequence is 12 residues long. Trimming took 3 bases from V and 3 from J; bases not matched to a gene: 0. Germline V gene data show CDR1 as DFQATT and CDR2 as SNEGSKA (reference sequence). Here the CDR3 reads CSARTGGYEQYF. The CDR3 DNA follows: TGCAGTGCTAGGACAGGGGGCTACGAGCAGTACTTC.

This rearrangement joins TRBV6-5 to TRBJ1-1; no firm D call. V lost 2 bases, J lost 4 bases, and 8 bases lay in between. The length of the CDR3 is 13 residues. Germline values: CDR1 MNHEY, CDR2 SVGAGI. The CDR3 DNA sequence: TGTGCCAGCAGTTACGAGACTACCACTGAAGCTTTCTTT. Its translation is CASSYETTTEAFF.

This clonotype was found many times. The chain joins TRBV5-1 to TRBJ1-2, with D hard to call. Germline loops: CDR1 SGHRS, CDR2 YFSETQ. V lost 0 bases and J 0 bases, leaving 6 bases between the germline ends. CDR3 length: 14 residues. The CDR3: CASSLDSTNYGYTF. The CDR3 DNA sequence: TGCGCCAGCAGCTTGGACAGTACTAACTATGGCTACACCTTC.

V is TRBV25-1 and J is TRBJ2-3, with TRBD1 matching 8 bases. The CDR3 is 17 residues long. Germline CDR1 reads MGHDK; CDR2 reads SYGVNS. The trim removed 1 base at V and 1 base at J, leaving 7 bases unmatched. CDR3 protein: CASSESGRGLGTDTQYF. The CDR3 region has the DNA TGTGCCAGCAGTGAATCCGGCAGGGGGCTTGGCACAGATACGCAGTATTTT.

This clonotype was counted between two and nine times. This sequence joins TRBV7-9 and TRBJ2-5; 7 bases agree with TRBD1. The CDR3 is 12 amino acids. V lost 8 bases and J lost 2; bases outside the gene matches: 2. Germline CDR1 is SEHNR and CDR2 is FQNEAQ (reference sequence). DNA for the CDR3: TGTGCCAGCCCGGGACAGCAAGAGACCCAGTACTTC. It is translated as CASPGQQETQYF.

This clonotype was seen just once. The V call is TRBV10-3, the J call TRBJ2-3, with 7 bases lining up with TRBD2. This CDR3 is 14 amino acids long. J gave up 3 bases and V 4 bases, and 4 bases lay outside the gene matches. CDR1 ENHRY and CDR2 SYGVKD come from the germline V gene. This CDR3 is CAISVVGGTDTQYF. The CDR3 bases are TGTGCCATCAGTGTGGTGGGAGGGACAGATACGCAGTATTTT.

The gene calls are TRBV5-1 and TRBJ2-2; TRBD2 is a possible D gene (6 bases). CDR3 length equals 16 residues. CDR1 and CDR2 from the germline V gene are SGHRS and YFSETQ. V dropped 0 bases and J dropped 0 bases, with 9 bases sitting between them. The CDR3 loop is CASSLASGSNTGELFF. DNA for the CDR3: TGCGCCAGCAGCTTGGCCAGCGGGTCGAACACCGGGGAGCTGTTTTTT.

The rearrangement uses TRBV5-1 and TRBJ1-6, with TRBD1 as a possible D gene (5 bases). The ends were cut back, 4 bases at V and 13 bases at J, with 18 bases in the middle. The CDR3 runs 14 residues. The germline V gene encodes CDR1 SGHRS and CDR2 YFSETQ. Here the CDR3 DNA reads TGCGCCAGCAGCCCCGGGACTTCCACACTGCCCCTCCACTTT. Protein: CASSPGTSTLPLHF.

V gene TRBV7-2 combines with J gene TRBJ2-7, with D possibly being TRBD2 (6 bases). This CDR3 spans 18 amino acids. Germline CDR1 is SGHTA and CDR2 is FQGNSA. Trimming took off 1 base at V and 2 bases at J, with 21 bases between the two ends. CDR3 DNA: TGTGCCAGCAGCTTAGTCTGGGTAGCGGCTAATCGGGCCTACGAGCAGTACTTC. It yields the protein CASSLVWVAANRAYEQYF.

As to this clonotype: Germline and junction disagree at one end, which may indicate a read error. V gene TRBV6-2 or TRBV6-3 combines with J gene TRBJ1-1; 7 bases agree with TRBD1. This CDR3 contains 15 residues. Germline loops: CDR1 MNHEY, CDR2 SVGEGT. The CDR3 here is CASSLNRGRNTDAFF. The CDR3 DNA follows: TGTGCCAGCAGTTTGAACAGGGGTCGGAACACTGACGCTTTCTTT.

The CDR3 here is CASSQPGQGAGELFF. The CDR3 nucleotides read TGTGCCAGCAGCCAACCGGGACAGGGAGCCGGGGAGCTGTTTTTT. The V and J genes are TRBV7-2 and TRBJ2-2; 9 nucleotides match TRBD1. CDR3 length: 15 residues. After removal of 5 bases from V and 6 bases from J, the junction contained 7 bases not matched to a gene. Germline-derived CDR1 and CDR2 are SGHTA and FQGNSA.

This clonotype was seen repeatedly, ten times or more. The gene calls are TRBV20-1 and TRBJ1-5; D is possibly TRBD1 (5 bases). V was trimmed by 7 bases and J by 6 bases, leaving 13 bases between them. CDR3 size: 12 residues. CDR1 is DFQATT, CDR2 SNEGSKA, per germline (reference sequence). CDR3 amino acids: CSVGDQGQPQHF. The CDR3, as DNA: TGCAGTGTAGGGGACCAGGGTCAGCCCCAGCATTTT.

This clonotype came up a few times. The CDR3 here is CASSSSGISNEKLFF. CDR3 DNA: TGTGCCAGCAGTTCCTCAGGAATTTCTAATGAAAAACTGTTTTTT. The V gene is TRBV6-5, the J gene TRBJ1-4; D gene ambiguous. The CDR3 sequence is 15 residues long. V lost 4 bases, J lost 3 bases, and 12 bases lay in between. Germline V gives CDR1 MNHEY, CDR2 SVGAGI.

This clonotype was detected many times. CDR3: CASSQLSSGFYGYTF. The CDR3 DNA reads as TGCGCCAGCAGCCAGTTAAGCTCAGGGTTCTATGGCTACACCTTC. This chain joins TRBV4-1 and TRBJ1-2; TRBD1 is a possible D gene (5 bases). Between the trimmed V and J ends, which lost 3 bases and 4 bases, there was a span of 15 bases. The length of the CDR3 is 15 residues. The V gene's germline CDR1 is MGHRA and CDR2 YSYEKL.

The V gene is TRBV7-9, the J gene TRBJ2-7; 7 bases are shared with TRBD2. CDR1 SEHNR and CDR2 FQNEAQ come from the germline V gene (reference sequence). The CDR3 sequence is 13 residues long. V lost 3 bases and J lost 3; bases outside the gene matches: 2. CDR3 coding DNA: TGTGCCAGCAGCTTGGGGGGGGACTACGAGCAGTACTTC. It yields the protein CASSLGGDYEQYF.

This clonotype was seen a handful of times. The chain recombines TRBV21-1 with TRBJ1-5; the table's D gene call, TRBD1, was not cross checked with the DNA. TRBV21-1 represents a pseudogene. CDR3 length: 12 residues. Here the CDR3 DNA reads TGTGCCAGCAGTGCAGGGGATCAGCCCCAGCATTTT. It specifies CASSAGDQPQHF.

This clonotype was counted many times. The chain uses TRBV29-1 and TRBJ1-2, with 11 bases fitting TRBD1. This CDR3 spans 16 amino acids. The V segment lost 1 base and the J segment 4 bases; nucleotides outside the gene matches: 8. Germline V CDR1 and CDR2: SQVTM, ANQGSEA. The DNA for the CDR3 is TGCAGCGTTGAAGGGGGCAGGACAGGGGGCATCTATGGCTACACCTTC. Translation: CSVEGGRTGGIYGYTF.

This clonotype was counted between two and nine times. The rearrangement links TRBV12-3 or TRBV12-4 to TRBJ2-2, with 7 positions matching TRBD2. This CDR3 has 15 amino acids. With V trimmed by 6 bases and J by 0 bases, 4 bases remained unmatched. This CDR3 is CASRASGTNTGELFF. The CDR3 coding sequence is TGTGCCAGCAGGGCTAGCGGTACGAACACCGGGGAGCTGTTTTTT.

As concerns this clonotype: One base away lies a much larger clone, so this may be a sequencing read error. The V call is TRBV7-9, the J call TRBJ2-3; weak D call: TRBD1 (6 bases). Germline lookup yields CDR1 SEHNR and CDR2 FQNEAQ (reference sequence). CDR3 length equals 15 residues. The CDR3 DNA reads TGTGCCAACAGCCCCGGGACATTTCCCACAGATACGCAGTATTTT. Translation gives CANSPGTFPTDTQYF.

CDR3 in amino acids: CSARENPMDGNTIYF. The CDR3 coding sequence is TGCAGTGCTAGAGAAAACCCTATGGATGGAAACACCATATATTTT. The chain employs TRBV20-1 and TRBJ1-3; D not certain. V dropped 0 bases and J dropped 3 bases, with 12 bases sitting between them. Germline CDR1 reads DFQATT; CDR2 reads SNEGSKA (reference sequence). This CDR3 region has 15 residues.

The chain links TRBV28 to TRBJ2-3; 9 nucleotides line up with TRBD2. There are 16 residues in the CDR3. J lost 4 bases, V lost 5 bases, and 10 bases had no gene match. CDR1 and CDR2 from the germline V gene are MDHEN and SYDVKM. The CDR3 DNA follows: TGTGCCAGCAGTGTACTCGGCGGGAGGGCAGCAGATACGCAGTATTTT. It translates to CASSVLGGRAADTQYF.

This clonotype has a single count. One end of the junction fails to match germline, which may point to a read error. CDR3 DNA: TGCAGTGCTGAAACGGGACACTCCTACAATGAGCAGTCCTTC. Translated: CSAETGHSYNEQSF. The chain has TRBV20-1 and TRBJ2-1; TRBD1 might be the D (6 bases). Germline CDR1 reads DFQATT; CDR2 reads SNEGSKA (reference sequence). The CDR3 loop spans 14 amino acids.

In DNA form, the CDR3 reads TGTGCCAGCAGTGAGCTTGCGGCAGGTAGCACCGAAGCTTTCTTT. It translates to CASSELAAGSTEAFF. The chain employs TRBV25-1 and TRBJ1-1, with D uncertain. From germline, CDR1 is MGHDK and CDR2 SYGVNS. This CDR3 is built from 15 residues. V dropped 3 bases and J dropped 8 bases, with 19 bases sitting between them.

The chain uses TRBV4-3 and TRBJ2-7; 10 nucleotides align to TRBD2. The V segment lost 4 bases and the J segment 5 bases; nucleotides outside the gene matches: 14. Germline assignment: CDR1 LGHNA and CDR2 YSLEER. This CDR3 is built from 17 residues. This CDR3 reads CASSLGGLAGDIDEQYF. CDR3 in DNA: TGCGCCAGCAGCCTGGGCGGCCTAGCGGGAGATATCGACGAGCAGTACTTC.

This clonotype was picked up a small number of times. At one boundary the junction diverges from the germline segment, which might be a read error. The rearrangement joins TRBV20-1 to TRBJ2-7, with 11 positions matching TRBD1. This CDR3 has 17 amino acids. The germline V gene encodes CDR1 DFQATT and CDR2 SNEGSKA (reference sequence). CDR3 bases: TGCAGTGCTAGAAGAGGGACAGGGGGAGTTAACTCCTACGGGCAGTACTTC. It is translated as CSARRGTGGVNSYGQYF.